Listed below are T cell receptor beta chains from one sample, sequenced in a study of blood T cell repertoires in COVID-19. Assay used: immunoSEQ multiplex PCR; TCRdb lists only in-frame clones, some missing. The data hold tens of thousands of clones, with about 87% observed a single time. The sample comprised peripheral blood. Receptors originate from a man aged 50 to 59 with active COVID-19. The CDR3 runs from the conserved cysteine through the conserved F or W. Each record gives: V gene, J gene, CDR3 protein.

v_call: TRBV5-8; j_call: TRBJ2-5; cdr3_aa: CASELRRGRETQYF
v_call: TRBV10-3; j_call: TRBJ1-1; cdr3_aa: CAIRLTVNTEAFF
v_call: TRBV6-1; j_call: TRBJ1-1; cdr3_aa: CASSEWRTNTEAFF
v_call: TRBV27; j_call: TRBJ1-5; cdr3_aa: CASSLWAGLHQPQHF
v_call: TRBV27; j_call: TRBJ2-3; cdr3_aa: CASSHQAGREADTQYF
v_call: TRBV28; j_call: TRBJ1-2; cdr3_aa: CASSAGNNYGYTF
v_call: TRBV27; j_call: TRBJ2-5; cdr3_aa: CASSFREGETQYF
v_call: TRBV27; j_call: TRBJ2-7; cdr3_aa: CASRGDRVYEQYF
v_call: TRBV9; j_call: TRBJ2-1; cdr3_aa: CASSSLAGGPGNEQFF
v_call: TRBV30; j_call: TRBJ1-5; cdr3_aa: CAWDRQGSFGQPQHF